The TCR beta chain described here comes from a study of blood T cell repertoires in COVID-19. The germline V gene encodes CDR1 SNHLY and CDR2 FYNNEI. Trimming at V came to 5 bases and at J to 6 bases, leaving 4 bases not matched to a gene. The CDR3 spans 13 residues. Sequencing was performed with immunoSEQ multiplex PCR; in TCRdb, only in-frame clones are kept and a portion is missing. The table has roughly 250,000 clones, over 75% seen once. The specimen sequenced was peripheral blood. This TCR was recovered from a woman between 35 and 50 years old who had recovered from COVID-19. The chain carries TRBV2 and TRBJ2-5; 9 bases line up with TRBD1. CDR3 region: CASSWDRDQTQYF. The CDR3 bases are TGTGCCAGCAGTTGGGACAGGGACCAGACCCAGTACTTC.